This TCR beta chain derives from a study of cytomegalovirus exposure and HLA in healthy donors. Study background: A subsequent analysis stated that the 100 to 150 validation repertoires were run on the same platform as the roughly 710 first-cohort repertoires. Study-wide points: The listing of approximately 160 TCR beta chains classed them as cytomegalovirus-associated. According to a subsequent analysis, TCR clusters identified in the first cohort showed a tendency to co-occur across the 100 to 150 validation repertoires. The classifier, whose performance was assessed in both the original and validation cohorts, reportedly diagnosed cytomegalovirus status with high specificity and sensitivity.

On this clone: Its antigen remains unidentified.

V was clipped by 5 bases and J by 7 bases; unmatched bases: 12. In germline, CDR1 is KGHSH, CDR2 LQKENI. This CDR3 is 16 amino acids long. The method was immunoSEQ multiplex PCR; TCRdb's version includes in-frame clones alone and lacks a portion of them. Seen here are roughly 150,000 clones, around 80% observed once, and the top ten hold about 32%. The rearrangement joins TRBV18 to TRBJ2-2; 8 bases align to TRBD1. This sequence originates from a man in his thirties or forties in good health and CMV-seropositive. The sequenced sample was PBMCs. The CDR3 DNA sequence: TGTGCCAGCTCATTCACCGCGACAGGGGCTGTCGGGGAGCTGTTTTTT. It codes for CASSFTATGAVGELFF.